This T cell receptor (beta chain) is from a study of T cell repertoires in cytomegalovirus infection. Overall study context: Evidence of both CMV infection and a matching HLA type came from public TCR beta signatures.

TCRdb fed the reads into MiXCR, producing one record per CDR3 protein. Among 200,000 to 250,000 distinct CDR3 sequences listed, roughly 22% were seen once. This CDR3 is 15 amino acids long. V lost 5 bases to trimming and J lost 5 bases; unmatched junction nucleotides: 11. This clonotype came up many times. The antigen is undetermined. Study-wide points: HLA-C-restricted, CMV-specific TCR beta clonotypes were dominant ex vivo.

Sequenced input: CD8+ T cells from PBMCs. V is TRBV12-3 or TRBV12-4 and J is TRBJ1-2; TRBD1 agrees at 7 bases. The source is a human donor in good health (CMV status not recorded). Some clones in this sample may be carry-over from other donors' samples. In DNA, the CDR3 is TGTGCCAGCAGTCCGCGACAGGGTCTAGTGTATGGCTACACCTTC. Translation: CASSPRQGLVYGYTF.